The sequence of this TCR beta chain was determined in a study of blood T cell repertoires in COVID-19. Study at large: Samples came from the United States, Italy and Spain, spanning acute and convalescent COVID-19. The analysed material was cDNA or gDNA that came from T cells, B-cell-depleted T cells, or PBMCs.

Germline V gene lookup returns CDR1 LGHDT and CDR2 YNNKEL (reference sequence). V lost 1 base to trimming and J lost 4 bases; unmatched junction nucleotides: 0. The CDR3 totals 14 residues. Original processing methods: Researchers report that nucleated cell counts were estimated from reference gene primer amplification. Assay: immunoSEQ multiplex PCR; the TCRdb copy retains only in-frame clones and omits some. V and J calls and clone size are given by that table; D and trimming were obtained from the DNA. The data hold roughly 20,000 clones, with 86% observed a single time. Sequencing used peripheral blood. The receptor was isolated from a human donor in a cohort sampled during active COVID-19. V usage is TRBV3-1 (or the pseudogene TRBV3-2) and J usage is TRBJ1-1; 10 positions match TRBD1. The CDR3 DNA sequence: TGTGCCAGCAGCCAAGGGACAGGGGGCACTGAAGCTTTCTTT. It encodes CASSQGTGGTEAFF.